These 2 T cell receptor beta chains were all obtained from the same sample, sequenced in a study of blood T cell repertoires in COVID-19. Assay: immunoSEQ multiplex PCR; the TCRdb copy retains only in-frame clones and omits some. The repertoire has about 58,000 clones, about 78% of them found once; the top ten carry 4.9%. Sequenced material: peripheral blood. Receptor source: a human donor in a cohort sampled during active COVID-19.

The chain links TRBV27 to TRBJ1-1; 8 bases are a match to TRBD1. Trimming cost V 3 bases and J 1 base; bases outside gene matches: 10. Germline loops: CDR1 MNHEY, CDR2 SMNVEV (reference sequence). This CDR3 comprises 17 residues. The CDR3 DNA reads TGTGCCAGCAGTTTGGGGCACAGGGGGGAAGGGAACACTGAAGCTTTCTTT. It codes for CASSLGHRGEGNTEAFF.

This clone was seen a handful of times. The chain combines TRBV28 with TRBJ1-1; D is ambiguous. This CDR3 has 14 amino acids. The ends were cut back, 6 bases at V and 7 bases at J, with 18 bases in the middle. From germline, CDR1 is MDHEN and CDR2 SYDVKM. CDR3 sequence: CASRDGGSTREAFF. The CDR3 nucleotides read TGTGCCAGCAGGGACGGAGGATCAACTCGTGAAGCTTTCTTT.